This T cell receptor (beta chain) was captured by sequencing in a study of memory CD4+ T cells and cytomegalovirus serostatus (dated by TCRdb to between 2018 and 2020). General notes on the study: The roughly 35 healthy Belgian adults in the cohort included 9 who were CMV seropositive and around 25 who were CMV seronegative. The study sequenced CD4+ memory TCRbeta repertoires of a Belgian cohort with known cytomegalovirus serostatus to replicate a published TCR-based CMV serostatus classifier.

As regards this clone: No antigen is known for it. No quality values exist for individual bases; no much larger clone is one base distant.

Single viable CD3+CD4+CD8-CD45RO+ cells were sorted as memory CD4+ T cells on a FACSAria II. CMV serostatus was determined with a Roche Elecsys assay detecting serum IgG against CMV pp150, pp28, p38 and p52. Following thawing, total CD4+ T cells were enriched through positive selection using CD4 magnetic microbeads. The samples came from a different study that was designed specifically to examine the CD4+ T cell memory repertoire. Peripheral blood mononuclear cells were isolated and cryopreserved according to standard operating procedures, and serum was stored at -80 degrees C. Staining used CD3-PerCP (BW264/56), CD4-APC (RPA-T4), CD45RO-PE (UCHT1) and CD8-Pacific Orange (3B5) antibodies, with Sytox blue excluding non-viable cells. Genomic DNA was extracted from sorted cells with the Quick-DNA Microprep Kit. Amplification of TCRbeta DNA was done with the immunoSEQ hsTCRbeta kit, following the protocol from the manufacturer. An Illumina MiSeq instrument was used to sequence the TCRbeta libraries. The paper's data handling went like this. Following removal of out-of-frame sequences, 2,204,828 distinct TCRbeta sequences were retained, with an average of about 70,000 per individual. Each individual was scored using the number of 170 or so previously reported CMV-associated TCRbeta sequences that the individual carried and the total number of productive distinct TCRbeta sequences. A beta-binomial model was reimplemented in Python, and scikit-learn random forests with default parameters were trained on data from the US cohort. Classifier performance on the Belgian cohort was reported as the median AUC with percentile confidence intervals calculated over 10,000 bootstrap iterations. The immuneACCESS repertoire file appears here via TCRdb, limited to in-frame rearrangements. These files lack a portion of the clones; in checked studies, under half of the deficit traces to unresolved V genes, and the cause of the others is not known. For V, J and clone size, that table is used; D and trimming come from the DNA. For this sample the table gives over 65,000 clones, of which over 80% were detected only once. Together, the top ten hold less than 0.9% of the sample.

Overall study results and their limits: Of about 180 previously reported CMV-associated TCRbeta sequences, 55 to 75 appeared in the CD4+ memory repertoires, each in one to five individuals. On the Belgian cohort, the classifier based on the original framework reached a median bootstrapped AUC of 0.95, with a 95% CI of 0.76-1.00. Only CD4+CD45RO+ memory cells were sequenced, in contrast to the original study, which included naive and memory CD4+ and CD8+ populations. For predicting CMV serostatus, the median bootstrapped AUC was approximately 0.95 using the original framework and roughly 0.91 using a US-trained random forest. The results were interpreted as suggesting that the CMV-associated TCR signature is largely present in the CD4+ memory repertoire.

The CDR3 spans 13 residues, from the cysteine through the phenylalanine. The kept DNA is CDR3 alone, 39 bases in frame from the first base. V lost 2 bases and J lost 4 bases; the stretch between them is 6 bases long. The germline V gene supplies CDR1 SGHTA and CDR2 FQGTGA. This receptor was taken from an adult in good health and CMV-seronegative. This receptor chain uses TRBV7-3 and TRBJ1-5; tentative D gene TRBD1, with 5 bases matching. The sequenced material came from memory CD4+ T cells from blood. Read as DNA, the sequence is TGTGCCAGCAGCTTATGGGGGAATCAGCCCCAGCATTTT. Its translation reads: CASSLWGNQPQHF.